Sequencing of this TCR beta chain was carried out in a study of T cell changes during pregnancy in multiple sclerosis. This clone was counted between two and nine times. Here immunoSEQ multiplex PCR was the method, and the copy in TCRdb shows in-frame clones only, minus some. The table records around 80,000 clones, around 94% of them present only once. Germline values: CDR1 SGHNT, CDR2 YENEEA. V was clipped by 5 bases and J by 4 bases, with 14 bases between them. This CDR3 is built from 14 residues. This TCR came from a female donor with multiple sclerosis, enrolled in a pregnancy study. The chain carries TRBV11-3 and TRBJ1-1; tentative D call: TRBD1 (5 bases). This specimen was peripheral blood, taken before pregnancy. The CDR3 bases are TGTGCCAGCAGCCCGACGGCGGGGGGCACTGAAGCTTTCTTT. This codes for CASSPTAGGTEAFF.